Listed below are T cell receptor beta chains from one sample, sequenced in a study of OX40 agonist ivuxolimab in advanced cancers. Assay used: immunoSEQ multiplex PCR; TCRdb lists only in-frame clones, some missing. The table has around 36,000 clones, 79% seen once. The material sequenced was CD4+ or CD8+ T cells sorted from blood, taken in a trial of the OX40 agonist ivuxolimab. These receptors were taken from an adult with an advanced solid tumor such as melanoma, head and neck, liver or kidney cancer. Each CDR3 is given with its conserved first and last residue. A D gene is named only where the DNA matches it firmly. Where a row states a size, it is once, few, many or the class of an expanded clone; other rows omit it.

d_call j_call v_call clone_size cdr3_nt cdr3_aa
TRBD1 TRBJ2-5 TRBV5-1 . TGCGCCAGCAGCTCATGGGGGACAGGGGTTGAGACCCAGTACTTC CASSSWGTGVETQYF
. TRBJ2-3 TRBV29-1 once TGCAGCGTTGAAGCCCCAGGGTTTAGCACAGATACGCAGTATTTT CSVEAPGFSTDTQYF
TRBD1 TRBJ1-1 TRBV12-5 . TGTGCTAGTGGTTTCCAGGGGGCACGGACAGAAGCTTTCTTT CASGFQGARTEAFF
. TRBJ2-5 TRBV27 . TGTGCCAGCAGTTTAAGACGGACCCTAGGAGAGACCCAGTACTTC CASSLRRTLGETQYF
. TRBJ2-1 TRBV5-1 once TGCGCCAGCAGCTATCGGACGCGAGAATATAACAATGAGCAGTTCTTC CASSYRTREYNNEQFF
. TRBJ1-3 TRBV11-2 . TGTGCCAGCAGCTTATGGAAGACAGTTAGCTCTGGAAACACCATATATTTT CASSLWKTVSSGNTIYF
. TRBJ1-2 TRBV7-9 . TGTGCCAGCAGCCTAGACAGCGGCTATGGCTACACCTTC CASSLDSGYGYTF
TRBD2 TRBJ2-1 TRBV7-9 . TGTGCCAGCAGCTTCGGACTAGCGGCCTACAATGAGCAGTTCTTC CASSFGLAAYNEQFF
. TRBJ2-3 TRBV6-6 . TGTGCCAGCACCAAAGGGGGGAACACAGATACGCAGTATTTT CASTKGGNTDTQYF
. TRBJ1-4 TRBV2 few TGTGCCAGCCAGCCAGGACAGATTAATGAAAAACTGTTTTTT CASQPGQINEKLFF
. TRBJ2-3 TRBV18 once TGTGCCAGCTCACCTTTCGTCACAGATACGCAGTATTTT CASSPFVTDTQYF
TRBD1 TRBJ2-7 TRBV4-1 . TGCGCCAGCAGCCAATTTCCCGGGACAGGGTCCTCCTACGAGCAGTACTTC CASSQFPGTGSSYEQYF
. TRBJ1-1 TRBV11-2 once TGTGCCAGCAGCTCGGGACAGAACACTGAAGCTTTCTTT CASSSGQNTEAFF
. TRBJ2-7 TRBV6-6 . TGTGCCAGCAGTTACTCGACCTTATACGAGCAGTACTTC CASSYSTLYEQYF
. TRBJ2-3 TRBV30 . TGTGCCTGGAGTGTAGGGGGACTACCTACCCCCACAGATACGCAGTATTTT CAWSVGGLPTPTDTQYF
. TRBJ2-1 TRBV6-1 . TGTGCCAGCAGTGAAGGAGCGATCCGGTTCTTC CASSEGAIRFF
TRBD1 TRBJ1-3 TRBV5-4 . TGTGCCAGCAGCTTGCAGGGGACAGGGCTCTCTGGAAACACCATATATTTT CASSLQGTGLSGNTIYF
. TRBJ2-7 TRBV6-6 . TGTGCCAGCAGGGGACTCGGGGGTGGGACCTACGAGCAGTACTTC CASRGLGGGTYEQYF